These T cell receptor beta chains were read from a single sample in a study of blood T cell repertoires in COVID-19. Profiled with immunoSEQ multiplex PCR; TCRdb holds only in-frame clones, not every one. The data hold around 130,000 clones, with over 75% observed a single time. Sequencing input: peripheral blood. These receptors originate from a woman aged 70-85 years with acute or convalescent COVID-19. Both conserved end residues are part of each CDR3. The D gene is left open where the match is weak. Expanded clones get a size class; other rows say once, few or many, or leave the size out.

CDR3: CASSRGLAGALYF
DNA: TGTGCCAGCAGCCGGGGACTAGCGGGGGCCCTATACTTC
size: once
V: TRBV7-2
J: TRBJ2-5
D: TRBD2

CDR3: CASSPEENTEAFF
DNA: TGCGCCAGCTCCCCCGAGGAAAACACTGAAGCTTTCTTT
size: .
V: TRBV5-1
J: TRBJ1-1
D: .

CDR3: CASSADRVSYNEQFF
DNA: TGTGCCAGCAGCGCGGACAGGGTGTCCTACAATGAGCAGTTCTTC
size: .
V: TRBV2
J: TRBJ2-1
D: TRBD1

CDR3: CASSVDINSPLHF
DNA: TGTGCCAGCAGCGTCGACATTAATTCACCCCTCCACTTT
size: .
V: TRBV9
J: TRBJ1-6
D: .

CDR3: CASSSGTGAYEQYF
DNA: TGCGCCAGCAGCTCCGGGACAGGGGCCTACGAGCAGTACTTC
size: .
V: TRBV5-1
J: TRBJ2-7
D: TRBD1

CDR3: CASSPAGNGNTIYF
DNA: TGCGCCAGCAGTCCAGCCGGGAACGGAAACACCATATATTTT
size: .
V: TRBV5-1
J: TRBJ1-3
D: .

CDR3: CASSYDGTGEFYGYTF
DNA: TGTGCCAGCAGTTACGATGGGACAGGGGAATTCTATGGCTACACCTTC
size: .
V: TRBV6-2/TRBV6-3
J: TRBJ1-2
D: TRBD1

CDR3: CASSLQGANEKLFF
DNA: TGTGCCAGCAGCTTACAGGGTGCTAATGAAAAACTGTTTTTT
size: .
V: TRBV5-6
J: TRBJ1-4
D: .

CDR3: CASSFKDRNTEAFF
DNA: TGTGCCAGCAGCTTCAAAGACAGGAACACTGAAGCTTTCTTT
size: .
V: TRBV12-1
J: TRBJ1-1
D: .

CDR3: CASSLLGQVNTEAFF
DNA: TGTGCCAGCAGCCTTTTGGGACAGGTGAACACTGAAGCTTTCTTT
size: .
V: TRBV2
J: TRBJ1-1
D: TRBD1

CDR3: CAISGGPRGSQETQYF
DNA: TGTGCCATCAGTGGGGGGCCGCGGGGGTCCCAAGAGACCCAGTACTTC
size: .
V: TRBV10-3
J: TRBJ2-5
D: .

CDR3: CASSDPLVAGVAEDTQYF
DNA: TGTGCCAGCAGCGATCCACTAGTGGCGGGGGTCGCCGAGGATACGCAGTATTTT
size: .
V: TRBV11-3
J: TRBJ2-3
D: TRBD2

CDR3: CASSPRWDSSGSPLHF
DNA: TGTGCCAGCAGCCCTCGCTGGGACAGCTCGGGATCACCCCTCCACTTT
size: .
V: TRBV7-2
J: TRBJ1-6
D: TRBD1

CDR3: CATSRGRNSPLHF
DNA: TGTGCCACCAGCAGAGGGAGAAATTCACCCCTCCACTTT
size: .
V: TRBV15
J: TRBJ1-6
D: .

CDR3: CASSEAPEGGYGYTF
DNA: TGTGCCAGCAGTGAAGCCCCCGAGGGCGGCTATGGCTACACCTTC
size: medium-sized
V: TRBV6-1
J: TRBJ1-2
D: .

CDR3: CASSIQGAMNTEAFF
DNA: TGTGCCAGTAGTATACAAGGGGCCATGAACACTGAAGCTTTCTTT
size: .
V: TRBV19
J: TRBJ1-1
D: .

CDR3: CASSYSGQLDGYTF
DNA: TGTGCCAGCAGTTACTCGGGACAGCTGGATGGCTACACCTTC
size: .
V: TRBV6-5
J: TRBJ1-2
D: TRBD1

CDR3: CASSERPGGYGYTF
DNA: TGTGCCAGCAGTGAGCGCCCCGGGGGCTATGGCTACACCTTC
size: .
V: TRBV2
J: TRBJ1-2
D: .

CDR3: CASSIAPGGNYGYTF
DNA: TGTGCCAGTAGTATAGCCCCAGGGGGCAACTATGGCTACACCTTC
size: .
V: TRBV19
J: TRBJ1-2
D: TRBD1

CDR3: CASSLGTTTDGYTF
DNA: TGTGCCAGCAGCTTAGGGACTACTACGGATGGCTACACCTTC
size: few
V: TRBV11-3
J: TRBJ1-2
D: .

CDR3: CASSETGLGEKLFF
DNA: TGCGCCAGCAGTGAGACGGGATTGGGGGAAAAACTGTTTTTT
size: .
V: TRBV10-1
J: TRBJ1-4
D: .

CDR3: CASSLQRGSTDTQYF
DNA: TGTGCCAGTAGTCTCCAGCGAGGGAGCACAGATACGCAGTATTTT
size: .
V: TRBV19
J: TRBJ2-3
D: .